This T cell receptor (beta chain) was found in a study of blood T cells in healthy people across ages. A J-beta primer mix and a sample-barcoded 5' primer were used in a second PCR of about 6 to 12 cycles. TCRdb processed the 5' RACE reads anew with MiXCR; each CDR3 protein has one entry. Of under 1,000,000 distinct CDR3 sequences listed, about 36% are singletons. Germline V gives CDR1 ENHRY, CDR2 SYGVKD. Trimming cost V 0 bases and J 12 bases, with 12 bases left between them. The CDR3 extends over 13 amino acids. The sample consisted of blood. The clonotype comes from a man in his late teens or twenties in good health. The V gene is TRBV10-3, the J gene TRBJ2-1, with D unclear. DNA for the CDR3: TGTGCCATCAGTGAGTCGGGATTAAATACGCAGTTCTTC. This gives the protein CAISESGLNTQFF.